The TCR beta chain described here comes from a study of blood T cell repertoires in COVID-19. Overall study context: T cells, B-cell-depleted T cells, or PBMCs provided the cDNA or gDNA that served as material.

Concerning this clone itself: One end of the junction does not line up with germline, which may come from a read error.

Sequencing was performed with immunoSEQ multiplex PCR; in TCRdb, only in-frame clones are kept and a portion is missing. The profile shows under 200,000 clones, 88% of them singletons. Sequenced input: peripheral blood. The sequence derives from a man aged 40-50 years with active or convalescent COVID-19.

The CDR3 is CVSSLDLAGNQPQHF. CDR3 in DNA: TGTGTCAGCAGCTTAGACCTGGCGGGCAATCAGCCCCAGCATTTT. This chain connects TRBV7-2 to TRBJ1-5, with D unresolved. There are 15 residues in the CDR3. Germline values: CDR1 SGHTA, CDR2 FQGNSA.